The 21 T cell receptor beta chains reported below all come from one sample, sequenced in a study of early T cells in non-severe SARS-CoV-2 infection. TCRdb re-derived calls from the 5' RACE reads in MiXCR, one entry per CDR3 protein. This table has roughly 99,000 distinct CDR3 sequences, roughly 10% appearing once. The sequencing input was whole blood. The receptor set was obtained from an adult who was a healthcare worker with PCR-confirmed SARS-CoV-2 infection or an uninfected control (not recorded which).

This clonotype has ten or more counts. This rearrangement joins TRBV20-1 to TRBJ1-1, with a tentative D call TRBD1 (5 bases). The CDR3 runs 14 residues. The germline V and J ends were trimmed by 2 bases and 1 base, with 11 bases remaining between them. The germline CDR1 and CDR2 sequences are DFQATT and SNEGSKA (reference sequence). The DNA of the CDR3 is TGCAGTGCTAGATTAGGGACGGCGAACACTGAAGCTTTCTTT. Amino acid sequence: CSARLGTANTEAFF.

Only a few counts were recorded for this clonotype. This chain connects TRBV20-1 to TRBJ2-3; D gene ambiguous. Germline values: CDR1 DFQATT, CDR2 SNEGSKA (reference sequence). The ends were cut back, 3 bases at V and 0 bases at J, with 10 bases in the middle. The CDR3 consists of 14 residues. The CDR3, as DNA: TGCAGTGCTAGGGGCCCGACAAGCACAGATACGCAGTATTTT. It is translated as CSARGPTSTDTQYF.

This clonotype was recorded at least ten times. The chain joins TRBV27 to TRBJ2-7; 7 nucleotides match TRBD1. The germline V gene encodes CDR1 MNHEY and CDR2 SMNVEV (reference sequence). The CDR3 length is 15 residues. Trimming took 3 bases from V and 4 from J; bases not matched to a gene: 9. Written as DNA, the CDR3 is TGTGCCAGCAGTTTCCGAGGGGGCTTAAAGTACGAGCAGTACTTC. Translation gives CASSFRGGLKYEQYF.

This clonotype was detected only a few times. J is TRBJ2-5 and V is TRBV12-3 or TRBV12-4; 7 positions agree with TRBD2. The CDR3 contains 14 residues. With 6 bases clipped from V and 9 bases from J, the junction kept 13 bases outside the gene matches. In DNA form, the CDR3 reads TGTGCCAGCAGGGCCCCGGGCGGCGCGGGGGCCCAGTACTTC. Encoded protein: CASRAPGGAGAQYF.

The chain combines TRBV25-1 with TRBJ2-5, with TRBD2 as a possible D gene (5 bases). CDR1 and CDR2 from the germline V gene are MGHDK and SYGVNS. The ends were cut back, 4 bases at V and 9 bases at J, with 9 bases in the middle. There are 11 residues in the CDR3. CDR3 loop: CASSAGTAQYF. In DNA form, the CDR3 reads TGTGCCAGCAGTGCGGGAACGGCCCAGTACTTC. Filled out from reference TRBV25-1 and TRBJ2-5, the complete variable domain reads EADIYQTPRYLVIGTGKKITLECSQTMGHDKMYWYQQDPGMELHLIHYSYGVNSTEKGDLSSESTVSRIRTEHFPLTLESARPSHTSQYLCASSAGTAQYFGPGTRLLVL.

At least ten counts were recorded for this clonotype. V and J are TRBV4-1 and TRBJ2-1; TRBD2 matches at 10 bases. Germline V gives CDR1 MGHRA, CDR2 YSYEKL. V trimming: 0 bases; J trimming: 10 bases; junction bases outside the gene matches: 12. The CDR3 is made up of 17 amino acids. The CDR3 sequence is CASSQEVQGLAHWEQFF. In DNA, the CDR3 is TGCGCCAGCAGCCAAGAAGTCCAGGGACTAGCGCATTGGGAGCAGTTCTTC.

This clonotype was recorded at least ten times. This chain uses TRBV7-2 with TRBJ2-1; D is unresolved. Deletions cut 4 bases from V and 0 bases from J, with 10 bases between. Germline V gene lookup returns CDR1 SGHTA and CDR2 FQGNSA. This CDR3 has 15 amino acids. The CDR3 region has the DNA TGTGCCAGCAGCTATATGGAGAGCTCCTACAATGAGCAGTTCTTC. Translated: CASSYMESSYNEQFF.

A remark on this clonotype: Because it lacks the conserved phenylalanine or tryptophan at the end, this CDR3 is likely a read error. This chain connects TRBV28 to TRBJ2-5, with a possible D match to TRBD1 (6 bases). Trimming stripped 10 bases from V and 3 bases from J, with 12 bases between. CDR1 MDHEN and CDR2 SYDVKM come from the germline V gene. This CDR3 contains 12 residues. CDR3 region: CAIKTGKETQYL. DNA for the CDR3: TGTGCCATCAAAACAGGGAAAGAGACCCAGTACTTG.

This clonotype has a handful of counts. The V call is TRBV7-2, the J call TRBJ2-7; 8 positions match TRBD1. Per germline, CDR1 SGHTA and CDR2 FQGNSA. This CDR3 comprises 15 residues. V was clipped by 5 bases and J by 6 bases; unmatched bases: 12. This CDR3 reads CASSRGQGSLGEQYF. DNA of the CDR3: TGTGCCAGCAGCCGCGGACAGGGTTCCCTTGGCGAGCAGTACTTC. The full variable domain, rest sourced from reference TRBV7-2 and TRBJ2-7, is GAGVSQSPSNKVTEKGKDVELRCDPISGHTALYWYRQSLGQGLEFLIYFQGNSAPDKSGLPSDRFSAERTGGSVSTLTIQRTQQEDSAVYLCASSRGQGSLGEQYFGPGTRLTVT.

The gene calls are TRBV12-3 or TRBV12-4 and TRBJ2-3; D remains unclear. The CDR3 consists of 17 residues. Deletions cut 3 bases from V and 3 bases from J, with 19 bases between. The CDR3 DNA reads TGTGCCAGCAGTTTTTCTGGTTTGAACGAGGTGACAGATACGCAGTATTTT. Translation gives CASSFSGLNEVTDTQYF.

Many counts were recorded for this clonotype. The CDR3 DNA is TGTGCCAGCTCGCCCCGTAATAGCGGGAGAGAGGACGAGCAGTACTTC. This sequence encodes CASSPRNSGREDEQYF. The V gene is TRBV18, the J gene TRBJ2-7; 9 nucleotides match TRBD2. CDR1 is KGHSH and CDR2 is LQKENI in the germline V gene. The CDR3 extends over 16 amino acids. Trimming took 6 bases from V and 5 from J; bases not matched to a gene: 14.

The sample holds a few counts of this clonotype. The rearrangement links TRBV7-9 to TRBJ2-6, with D uncertain. The CDR3 is 13 residues long. Trimming shortened V by 3 bases and J by 5 bases, and 5 bases separated the two germline ends. Germline V gene data show CDR1 as SEHNR and CDR2 as FQNEAQ (reference sequence). The CDR3 reads CASSFGRANVLTF. The CDR3 DNA sequence: TGTGCCAGCAGCTTTGGGCGGGCCAACGTCCTGACTTTC.

In its sample, this clonotype was seen many times. The genes are TRBV11-2 and TRBJ2-7; 9 bases fit TRBD2. This CDR3 has 15 amino acids. CDR1 and CDR2 from the germline V gene are SGHAT and FQNNGV. The J segment lost 2 bases and the V segment lost 1 base, leaving 3 bases of the junction unmatched. CDR3 protein: CASSLGASGTYEQYF. For the CDR3, the DNA is TGTGCCAGCAGCTTAGGGGCTAGCGGGACCTACGAGCAGTACTTC.

This clonotype was recorded a few times. This rearrangement joins TRBV29-1 to TRBJ2-1; 13 bases align to TRBD2. Losses at the gene ends were 5 bases for V and 9 bases for J; bases not matched to a gene: 7. Germline V CDR1 and CDR2: SQVTM, ANQGSEA. The CDR3 contains 14 residues. The CDR3 reads CSVIPLAGGVEQFF. The CDR3 DNA reads as TGCAGCGTTATTCCACTAGCGGGAGGGGTTGAGCAGTTCTTC.

In this sample, this clonotype turned up many times. The V gene is TRBV20-1, the J gene TRBJ2-5; either TRBD1 or TRBD2 may supply D (5 bases each). CDR1 and CDR2 from the germline V gene are DFQATT and SNEGSKA (reference sequence). V lost 0 bases and J lost 1, with 9 bases in between. CDR3 length: 14 residues. CDR3 sequence reads: CSARDGGGQETQYF. The CDR3 DNA is TGCAGTGCTAGAGATGGTGGGGGCCAAGAGACCCAGTACTTC.

This clonotype has more than one count but fewer than ten. The genes are TRBV12-3 or TRBV12-4 and TRBJ2-3; the D is unclear. Trimming stripped 2 bases from V and 9 bases from J, with 9 bases between. This CDR3 spans 12 amino acids. The CDR3 sequence: CASSLNPRTQYF. The CDR3 coding sequence is TGTGCCAGCAGTTTAAACCCCCGGACGCAGTATTTT.

This clonotype has only a few counts. The CDR3, as DNA: TGTGCCAGCAGTTCTACCGGGATATATCCAGATTACGAGCAGTACTTC. Its protein product is CASSSTGIYPDYEQYF. The chain is built from TRBV12-3 or TRBV12-4 and TRBJ2-7; D perhaps matches TRBD2 (5 bases). The CDR3 sequence is 16 residues long. Trimming cost V 4 bases and J 4 bases, with 20 bases left between them.

This clonotype was seen ten or more times. The CDR3 DNA reads TGCAGTGCTAGTGAGGGACCCCCCGTATTGGAGCAGTTCTTC. Translation gives CSASEGPPVLEQFF. The chain carries TRBV20-1 and TRBJ2-1; D may match TRBD1 or TRBD2 (5 bases each). This CDR3 has 14 amino acids. Germline lookup yields CDR1 DFQATT and CDR2 SNEGSKA (reference sequence). Between the trimmed V and J ends, which lost 3 bases and 10 bases, there was a span of 19 bases.

This clonotype was seen many times. The chain employs TRBV5-1 and TRBJ2-1; 7 positions agree with TRBD1. Per the germline V gene, CDR1 is SGHRS and CDR2 is YFSETQ. The trim removed 4 bases at V and 4 bases at J, leaving 5 bases unmatched. The length of the CDR3 is 14 residues. The CDR3 is CASSEGTDYNEQFF. CDR3 coding DNA: TGCGCCAGCAGCGAAGGGACAGATTACAATGAGCAGTTCTTC.

This clonotype appeared many times. CDR3 residues: CASRSSGRAGELFF. In DNA, the CDR3 is TGTGCCAGCAGATCAAGCGGGAGGGCCGGGGAGCTGTTTTTT. The V call is TRBV28, the J call TRBJ2-2; 10 bases line up with TRBD2. This CDR3 has 14 residues. Germline V lookup: CDR1 MDHEN, CDR2 SYDVKM. V shed 6 bases, J shed 6 bases, and the junction held 4 bases outside the gene matches.

This clonotype was detected many times. The chain couples TRBV7-9 to TRBJ2-2, with D hard to call. CDR1 is SEHNR, CDR2 FQNEAQ, per germline (reference sequence). The CDR3 totals 14 residues. The V and J ends lost 0 bases and 4 bases respectively, with 6 bases between them. In nucleotides, the CDR3 is TGTGCCAGCAGCTTAGCGGCGCTCACCGGGGAGCTGTTTTTT. Protein: CASSLAALTGELFF.